This T cell receptor beta chain was obtained from a study of blood T cell repertoires in COVID-19. J gave up 1 base and V 3 bases, and 0 bases lay outside the gene matches. Looked up from germline, CDR1 is LGHNA and CDR2 is YNFKEQ. The CDR3 has 14 residues. In Seattle, patients joined the study during active infection and were tracked longitudinally. Sequencing used immunoSEQ multiplex PCR; TCRdb keeps in-frame clones, though not all of them. In the table there are more than 25,000 clones, roughly 85% of which are singletons. Specimen: peripheral blood. The rearrangement uses TRBV4-2 and TRBJ1-1, with 9 bases identical to TRBD1. The origin of this receptor is a woman of 80 years or more with COVID-19, enrolled during active disease. CDR3 residues: CASSQDRGNTEAFF. The CDR3 coding sequence is TGTGCCAGCAGCCAGGACAGGGGGAACACTGAAGCTTTCTTT.